This is a list of T cell receptor beta chains from one sample in a study of blood T cell repertoires in COVID-19. Data came from immunoSEQ multiplex PCR; TCRdb stores just in-frame clones and leaves some out. There are approximately 250,000 clones in the sample; around four fifths occur only once, and 4% to 5% lies in the top ten. The sequencing input was peripheral blood. These receptors were obtained from a man aged 55-75 years with acute or convalescent COVID-19. The CDR3 runs from the conserved cysteine through the conserved F or W. The order of the fields is D gene, clone size, J gene, V gene, CDR3 protein, CDR3 DNA. D genes are given only for firm matches. For some rows the clone size is stated as once, few or many, or as a class when expanded; others skip it.

D: NA
size: NA
J: TRBJ2-5
V: TRBV11-2
CDR3: CASSLGGLTEETQYF
DNA: TGTGCCAGCAGCTTAGGGGGACTTACCGAAGAGACCCAGTACTTC

D: TRBD1
size: NA
J: TRBJ2-5
V: TRBV18
CDR3: CASSRRDSPQETQYF
DNA: TGTGCCAGCTCCCGTAGGGACAGCCCTCAAGAGACCCAGTACTTC

D: NA
size: NA
J: TRBJ2-7
V: TRBV24-1
CDR3: CATPPGSPGQYF
DNA: TGTGCCACCCCTCCAGGAAGCCCTGGGCAGTACTTC

D: NA
size: NA
J: TRBJ2-1
V: TRBV20-1
CDR3: CSAGGFEQFF
DNA: TGCAGTGCGGGGGGTTTTGAGCAGTTCTTC

D: TRBD1
size: NA
J: TRBJ2-1
V: TRBV3-1/TRBV3-2
CDR3: CASSPGQGGNNEQFF
DNA: TGTGCCAGCAGCCCGGGACAGGGGGGTAACAATGAGCAGTTCTTC

D: NA
size: few
J: TRBJ1-5
V: TRBV7-8
CDR3: CASSPGTPEGQPQHF
DNA: TGTGCCAGCAGCCCCGGGACCCCGGAGGGACAGCCCCAGCATTTT

D: TRBD1
size: few
J: TRBJ1-2
V: TRBV6-6
CDR3: CASSPQEGQGASYTF
DNA: TGTGCCAGCAGTCCCCAAGAGGGACAGGGGGCTAGCTACACCTTC

D: TRBD2
size: NA
J: TRBJ2-1
V: TRBV29-1
CDR3: CSVGSGGIHNEQFF
DNA: TGCAGCGTTGGTTCGGGAGGAATCCACAATGAGCAGTTCTTC

D: TRBD1
size: few
J: TRBJ1-6
V: TRBV27
CDR3: CASSSDRGLNSPLHF
DNA: TGTGCCAGCAGTTCGGACAGGGGTTTGAATTCACCCCTCCACTTT

D: NA
size: NA
J: TRBJ2-1
V: TRBV3-1/TRBV3-2
CDR3: CASSQASRARGNEQFF
DNA: TGTGCCAGCAGCCAAGCTTCCCGTGCCAGGGGCAATGAGCAGTTCTTC

D: TRBD1
size: once
J: TRBJ1-2
V: TRBV3-1/TRBV3-2
CDR3: CASSQIGTGKAYGYTF
DNA: TGTGCCAGCAGCCAAATTGGGACAGGGAAGGCCTATGGCTACACCTTC

D: NA
size: NA
J: TRBJ1-1
V: TRBV7-2
CDR3: CASSLVAGNTEAFF
DNA: TGTGCCAGCAGCTTAGTGGCGGGGAACACTGAAGCTTTCTTT

D: TRBD1
size: NA
J: TRBJ1-1
V: TRBV5-4
CDR3: CASSLQDRGSTEAFF
DNA: TGTGCCAGCAGCCTCCAGGACAGGGGGTCCACTGAAGCTTTCTTT

D: NA
size: NA
J: TRBJ2-1
V: TRBV6-6
CDR3: CASTRAVKSNEQFF
DNA: TGTGCCAGCACCAGGGCGGTGAAATCCAATGAGCAGTTCTTC

D: NA
size: few
J: TRBJ2-6
V: TRBV7-3
CDR3: CASRGSGANVLTF
DNA: TGTGCCAGTAGAGGATCTGGGGCCAACGTCCTGACTTTC

D: NA
size: once
J: TRBJ2-5
V: TRBV2
CDR3: CASSSLARKETQYF
DNA: TGTGCCAGCAGTTCCCTAGCGCGGAAGGAGACCCAGTACTTC

D: NA
size: NA
J: TRBJ2-2
V: TRBV5-6
CDR3: CASSSLATGELFF
DNA: TGTGCCAGCAGCTCCCTAGCGACCGGGGAGCTGTTTTTT

D: NA
size: NA
J: TRBJ1-1
V: TRBV5-6
CDR3: CASSLQGRLNTEAFF
DNA: TGTGCCAGCAGCTTACAGGGAAGACTGAACACTGAAGCTTTCTTT

D: NA
size: NA
J: TRBJ1-3
V: TRBV5-1
CDR3: CASSFAGTRFRNTIYF
DNA: TGCGCCAGCAGCTTCGCCGGGACAAGATTTAGAAACACCATATATTTT

D: TRBD1
size: NA
J: TRBJ1-6
V: TRBV11-2
CDR3: CASSPTGQGVSPLHF
DNA: TGTGCCAGCAGCCCGACGGGACAGGGGGTCTCACCCCTCCACTTT

D: NA
size: NA
J: TRBJ1-2
V: TRBV29-1
CDR3: CSVDGQASLSGYTF
DNA: TGCAGCGTTGATGGTCAGGCCAGTCTAAGCGGCTACACCTTC

D: TRBD1
size: NA
J: TRBJ2-5
V: TRBV7-3
CDR3: CASSYTGTEETQYF
DNA: TGTGCCAGCAGCTACACCGGGACAGAGGAGACCCAGTACTTC

D: NA
size: NA
J: TRBJ2-7
V: TRBV9
CDR3: CASSVGGDNSYEQYF
DNA: TGTGCCAGCAGCGTAGGTGGGGACAACTCCTACGAGCAGTACTTC

D: NA
size: NA
J: TRBJ2-2
V: TRBV4-2
CDR3: CASSQEKSSPNTGELFF
DNA: TGTGCCAGCAGCCAAGAAAAGTCTAGCCCGAACACCGGGGAGCTGTTTTTT

D: NA
size: NA
J: TRBJ1-5
V: TRBV30
CDR3: CAWSANADQPQHF
DNA: TGTGCCTGGAGTGCTAACGCTGATCAGCCCCAGCATTTT

D: TRBD1
size: NA
J: TRBJ1-1
V: TRBV19
CDR3: CASSLGQGETEAFF
DNA: TGTGCCAGTAGCCTTGGACAGGGAGAAACTGAAGCTTTCTTT

D: NA
size: NA
J: TRBJ2-5
V: TRBV7-3
CDR3: CASSLTGPSLRETQYF
DNA: TGTGCCAGCAGCTTAACGGGTCCATCGCTCAGGGAGACCCAGTACTTC

D: TRBD1
size: NA
J: TRBJ2-2
V: TRBV7-6
CDR3: CASSLQRDRENTGELFF
DNA: TGTGCCAGCAGCTTACAGCGGGACAGGGAGAACACCGGGGAGCTGTTTTTT

D: NA
size: NA
J: TRBJ1-1
V: TRBV3-1/TRBV3-2
CDR3: CASSLVGAGGNTEAFF
DNA: TGTGCCAGCAGCCTCGTGGGGGCCGGCGGAAACACTGAAGCTTTCTTT